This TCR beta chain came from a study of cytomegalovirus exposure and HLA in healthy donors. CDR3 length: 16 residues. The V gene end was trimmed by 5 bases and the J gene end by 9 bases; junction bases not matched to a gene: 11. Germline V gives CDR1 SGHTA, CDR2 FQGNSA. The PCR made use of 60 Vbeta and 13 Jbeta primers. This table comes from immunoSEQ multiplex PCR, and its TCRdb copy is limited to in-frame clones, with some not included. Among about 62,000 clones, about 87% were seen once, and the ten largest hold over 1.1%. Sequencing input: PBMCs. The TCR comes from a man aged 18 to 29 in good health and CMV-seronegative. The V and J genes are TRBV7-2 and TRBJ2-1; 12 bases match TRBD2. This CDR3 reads CASSPDPSSGGGEQFF. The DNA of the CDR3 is TGTGCCAGCAGCCCAGACCCCTCTAGCGGGGGGGGTGAGCAGTTCTTC.